The 16 T cell receptor beta chains below come from one sample, sequenced in a study of blood T cell repertoires in COVID-19. Assay: immunoSEQ multiplex PCR; the TCRdb copy retains only in-frame clones and omits some. The table shows roughly 210,000 clones, with roughly 87% occurring only once. Material: PBMCs or T cells enriched from blood (not recorded which). These receptor sequences come from a man aged 25-45 years in a cohort exposed to, infected with or recovered from COVID-19 (not recorded which).

The chain has TRBV19 and TRBJ2-3; D is perhaps TRBD2 (6 bases). The V and J ends lost 1 base and 7 bases respectively, with 30 bases between them. The length of the CDR3 is 20 residues. CDR1 and CDR2 from the germline V gene are LNHDA and SQIVND (reference sequence). The CDR3 bases are TGTGCCAGTAGTATAGGCTTTGTCGCGGGACCGGCACGCCAGGGACATACGCAGTATTTT. Translating gives CASSIGFVAGPARQGHTQYF. The whole variable domain, remainder taken from reference TRBV19 and TRBJ2-3, is DGGITQSPKYLFRKEGQNVTLSCEQNLNHDAMYWYRQDPGQGLRLIYYSQIVNDFQKGDIAEGYSVSREKKESFPLTVTSAQKNPTAFYLCASSIGFVAGPARQGHTQYFGPGTRLTVL.

This clone has only a few counts. CDR3: CASSPGLAGPYEQYF. For the CDR3, the DNA is TGTGCCAGCAGCCCCGGACTAGCGGGACCCTACGAGCAGTACTTC. The chain is built from TRBV3-1 (or the pseudogene TRBV3-2) and TRBJ2-7; TRBD2 aligns across 12 bases. Germline trimming cut 4 bases from V and 2 bases from J; bases unmatched to any gene: 3. CDR1 is LGHDT and CDR2 is YNNKEL in the germline V gene (reference sequence). CDR3 length: 15 amino acids.

V usage is TRBV7-2 and J usage is TRBJ2-7; D unclear. Germline V gene data show CDR1 as SGHTA and CDR2 as FQGNSA. Trimming cost V 2 bases and J 4 bases, with 15 bases left between them. This CDR3 has 15 amino acids. CDR3 amino acids: CASSLIFSTNYEQYF. The CDR3 region has the DNA TGTGCCAGCAGCTTAATTTTTAGCACCAATTACGAGCAGTACTTC.

This clone was seen a few times. In DNA form, the CDR3 reads TGTGCCAGCAGCGTAGGGGCGGGACAGGGACTCTACGAGCAGTACTTC. Protein: CASSVGAGQGLYEQYF. The genes are TRBV21-1 and TRBJ2-7; the DNA was not used to check the table's D call, TRBD1. TRBV21-1 is noted as a pseudogene. The CDR3 totals 16 residues.

The rearrangement links TRBV5-1 to TRBJ1-4, with 7 bases lining up with TRBD1. Germline values: CDR1 SGHRS, CDR2 YFSETQ. Trimming at V came to 7 bases and at J to 6 bases, leaving 12 bases not matched to a gene. The CDR3 consists of 15 residues. The CDR3, as DNA: TGCGCCAGCGGTAACAAGGGGGCAGGGGATGAAAAACTGTTTTTT. It codes for CASGNKGAGDEKLFF.

The V gene is TRBV6-5, the J gene TRBJ2-7; D possibly corresponds to TRBD1 (5 bases). Per germline, CDR1 MNHEY and CDR2 SVGAGI. The ends were cut back, 0 bases at V and 7 bases at J, with 10 bases in the middle. The CDR3 sequence is 13 residues long. CDR3 in DNA: TGTGCCAGCAGTTACTCAGAAACAGGAGAGCAGTACTTC. Translated: CASSYSETGEQYF.

Here the CDR3 reads CASTETSGRPYEQYF. For the CDR3, the DNA is TGTGCCAGTACCGAGACTAGCGGGAGGCCCTACGAGCAGTACTTC. The chain is built from TRBV19 and TRBJ2-7, with 13 positions matching TRBD2. The CDR3 extends over 15 amino acids. V lost 7 bases and J lost 2; bases outside the gene matches: 5. Germline CDR1 reads LNHDA; CDR2 reads SQIVND (reference sequence).

The J gene is TRBJ1-1, the V gene TRBV27; 8 bases fit TRBD1. The J segment lost 0 bases and the V segment lost 5 bases, leaving 5 bases of the junction unmatched. Germline V gene data show CDR1 as MNHEY and CDR2 as SMNVEV (reference sequence). The CDR3 length is 15 residues. The CDR3 is CASSPRTGMNTEAFF. CDR3 bases: TGTGCCAGCAGTCCGCGGACAGGGATGAACACTGAAGCTTTCTTT.

The rearrangement links TRBV2 to TRBJ1-2; D remains unclear. Germline V CDR1 and CDR2: SNHLY, FYNNEI. Trimming pared 2 bases from V and 5 bases from J, leaving 9 bases between. There are 13 residues in the CDR3. CDR3 loop: CASSERGLYGYTF. CDR3 nucleotides: TGTGCCAGCAGTGAACGGGGATTGTATGGCTACACCTTC.

In its sample, this clone was seen a few times. V gene TRBV6-2 or TRBV6-3 combines with J gene TRBJ1-1; maybe TRBD1 (6 bases). The CDR3 has 15 residues. V was trimmed by 5 bases and J by 7 bases, leaving 20 bases between them. Germline-derived CDR1 and CDR2 are MNHEY and SVGEGT. CDR3 bases: TGTGCCAGCAGTCAAAACAGGGCTTTGAGTGGTGAAGCTTTCTTT. This translates into CASSQNRALSGEAFF.

The chain employs TRBV28 and TRBJ1-1; 9 nucleotides match TRBD1. The CDR3 totals 16 residues. Germline-derived CDR1 and CDR2 are MDHEN and SYDVKM. Germline trimming cut 7 bases from V and 8 bases from J; bases unmatched to any gene: 17. CDR3 sequence (DNA): TGTGCCAGCACCACTTATTTAGGGACAGGGATGTCGGAAGCTTTCTTT. It yields the protein CASTTYLGTGMSEAFF.

This chain uses TRBV6-2 or TRBV6-3 with TRBJ2-7; 13 positions agree with TRBD2. Germline V gene lookup returns CDR1 MNHEY and CDR2 SVGEGT. V was clipped by 0 bases and J by 3 bases; unmatched bases: 14. The CDR3 length is 20 residues. The CDR3 region has the DNA TGTGCCAGCAGTTACTCGATCAAACTAGCGGGAGGGCCTTCGGTCTACGAGCAGTACTTC. Translated: CASSYSIKLAGGPSVYEQYF.

CDR3 in amino acids: CASSQLAGGPYNEQFF. The CDR3 DNA sequence: TGTGCCAGCAGCCAACTAGCGGGAGGGCCCTACAATGAGCAGTTCTTC. J is TRBJ2-1 and V is TRBV11-2, with TRBD2 matching over 13 bases. The junction had 3 bases not matched to a gene; V was cut back by 5 bases and J by 2 bases. CDR1 SGHAT and CDR2 FQNNGV come from the germline V gene. CDR3 length: 16 amino acids.

The J gene is TRBJ2-7, the V gene TRBV7-6; D uncertain. The V gene's germline CDR1 is SGHVS and CDR2 FNYEAQ. With 5 bases removed from V and 2 bases from J, the gap between germline ends came to 10 bases. CDR3 length: 13 amino acids. Here the CDR3 reads CASSKGAAYEQYF. For the CDR3, the DNA is TGTGCCAGCAGCAAAGGAGCCGCCTACGAGCAGTACTTC.

The chain combines TRBV29-1 with TRBJ2-2, with a tentative D call TRBD1 (5 bases). The V gene lost 3 bases and the J gene lost 3 bases, with 8 bases spanning the gap. Germline V gene lookup returns CDR1 SQVTM and CDR2 ANQGSEA. The CDR3 is 13 amino acids. The CDR3 DNA reads TGCAGCGTTGACCAGGGATACACCGGGGAGCTGTTTTTT. Its translation: CSVDQGYTGELFF.

The V call is TRBV7-9, the J call TRBJ2-7, with 8 positions matching TRBD2. V trimming: 5 bases; J trimming: 0 bases; junction bases outside the gene matches: 9. Germline V gene data show CDR1 as SEHNR and CDR2 as FQNEAQ (reference sequence). The CDR3 is 16 amino acids. The CDR3 sequence is CASSRRTAGASYEQYF. CDR3 sequence (DNA): TGTGCCAGCAGCCGGCGTACAGCGGGAGCCTCCTACGAGCAGTACTTC.